Reported below is one TCR beta chain. It lacks a known antigen. No much larger clone is present one base from it, and per-base qualities are unavailable. Peripheral blood CD8+ and CD4+ T cells from healthy donors, Susac syndrome patients and multiple sclerosis patients were profiled by high-throughput TCR beta sequencing. Recently defined diagnostic criteria for definite or probable disease were met by the Susac syndrome patients. Bulk CD8+ and CD4+ T cells were purified by magnetic negative isolation, whereas CD8+ TEMRA cells were enriched by FACS. Blood was drawn into EDTA tubes, processed within 24 hours, and PBMCs were isolated by density gradient centrifugation. PBMCs destined for TCR sequencing were cryopreserved in liquid nitrogen and later thawed in a 37 °C water bath. A purity of at least 90% was achieved for sorted or isolated CD4+, CD8+ and CD8+ TEMRA cells. Reading from cysteine to phenylalanine, the CDR3 counts 15 amino acids. The only DNA kept is the CDR3, 45 bases in frame from the first base. As encoded in the germline V gene (reference sequence), CDR1 is MNHEY while CDR2 is SMNVEV. The V and J ends are trimmed by 5 bases and 5 bases, leaving 18 bases between them.

The data belong to a study of CD8 T cells in Susac syndrome (dated 2019 in TCRdb). About the full investigation: Among the sequenced Susac syndrome patients, more than five had clinically active disease and 8 or 9 were in clinical remission. Susac syndrome patients were therapy-naive, on corticosteroids (some also receiving IVIg), or on IVIg alone at blood withdrawal. Clonality of the CD8+ T cell repertoire was compared between eleven to twelve healthy donors, about 14 Susac syndrome patients and 15 multiple sclerosis patients. The study used repertoire sequencing to test whether antigen drove CD8+ T cell activation and differentiation in Susac syndrome. Overall study outcomes, separate from this receptor: The study acknowledged that relatively few individuals were included in the TCR sequencing and HLA analysis. In the total CD8+ and CD8+ TEMRA repertoires, more than 15 and five Susac-specific public clones, respectively, were identified. Clonal expansion was seen in Susac syndrome CD8+ repertoires, peaking in CD8+ TEMRA cells and being greater in clinically active patients than in remitting ones.

RNA was extracted with the RNeasy kit and roughly 0.45 to 1 ug was reverse transcribed using random hexamers. The immunoSEQ multiplex PCR assay, covering 54 Vbeta and 13 Jbeta segments, was used to amplify TCR beta CDR3 regions. PCR amplification bias was corrected by using a synthetic template baseline for primer optimization and computational correction. The published analysis was carried out like this. Reads were annotated to V, D and J genes per IMGT and analyzed with immunoSEQ Analyzer, keeping only productive sequences. To calculate clonality, Shannon entropy was normalized by log2 of the number of productive unique sequences and then subtracted from one. Public and private clones were assessed among the 100 most prevalent clones of each patient and control. Susac-specific clones were defined as absent from healthy and MS cohorts, over a thousand published viral clones and other ImmuneACCESS disease sequences. TCRdb passed the public sequencing reads through fastp at Q25 and MiXCR, retaining productive beta sequences. Records with the same CDR3 protein are collapsed into one entry carrying the most frequent genes and DNA. These V and J calls derive from TCRdb rather than the authors' analysis. Counted in this sample were 100,000 to 150,000 distinct CDR3 sequences; around 96% of them appeared once. The top ten clones comprise approximately 0.2% of the sample.

The sample taken for sequencing was CD8+ T cells from PBMCs. The TCR sequence derives from a human donor with Susac syndrome. This chain joins TRBV27 to TRBJ1-2; the D region possibly corresponds to TRBD1 (5 bases align). The nucleotides read TGTGCCAGCAGTCCTCGGGGGGGTCGTGGTTATGGCTACACCTTC. This codes for CASSPRGGRGYGYTF.